This entry concerns a single T cell receptor (beta chain). What it recognizes is unknown. At collection, donors were nominally healthy, but unrecorded immune exposures were probable. V shed 0 bases and J shed 1 base, with 9 bases lying between them. This CDR3 contains 15 residues. Germline V CDR1 and CDR2: LGHNA, YSLEER. The PCR ran on 60 Vbeta and 13 Jbeta primers. Profiling relied on immunoSEQ multiplex PCR, and the TCRdb table lists in-frame clones only, not all of them. The table includes about 130,000 clones, around 81% detected once. The data are from a study of cytomegalovirus exposure and HLA in healthy donors. Study results and caveats: Later analysis associated a missense DCLRE1C variant with TCR beta V- and J-gene trimming. Judged likely to be a sequencing artifact was a cluster of highly shared sequence variants. TCR beta sequences numbering under 20,000 were associated with HLA alleles at 0.05 false discovery rate in a later analysis.

What was sequenced was PBMCs. The clonotype was recovered from a man younger than 30 in good health and CMV-seronegative. The chain links TRBV4-3 to TRBJ1-1; D unresolved. The CDR3 coding sequence is TGCGCCAGCAGCCAAGATAGCCCAGCGAACACTGAAGCTTTCTTT. It is translated as CASSQDSPANTEAFF.